Presented here are 30 T cell receptor beta chains from one specimen sequenced in a study of early T cells in non-severe SARS-CoV-2 infection. TCRdb redid the calling of the 5' RACE reads with MiXCR, one entry per CDR3 protein. This sample has about 72,000 distinct CDR3 sequences, with over 9% found just once. The specimen was whole blood, collected at baseline. The receptor set was obtained from an adult who was a healthcare worker with PCR-confirmed SARS-CoV-2 infection or an uninfected control (not recorded which).

The chain joins TRBV2 to TRBJ1-1; D ambiguous. The germline gives CDR1 SNHLY, CDR2 FYNNEI. This CDR3 has 15 amino acids. V shed 3 bases and J shed 3 bases, with 14 bases lying between them. CDR3 loop: CASSDGVGYYTEAFF. In DNA form, the CDR3 reads TGTGCCAGCAGTGATGGTGTAGGCTATTACACTGAAGCTTTCTTT.

This sequence joins TRBV18 and TRBJ2-5; D uncertain. The germline V and J ends were trimmed by 3 bases and 4 bases, with 12 bases remaining between them. Germline lookup yields CDR1 KGHSH and CDR2 LQKENI. The CDR3 runs to 14 residues. CDR3 nucleotides: TGTGCCAGCTCACCCCCAACGGCGCGAGAGACCCAGTACTTC. This encodes CASSPPTARETQYF.

Note on this clonotype: This may stem from a read error, because a much larger clone lies one nucleotide away. V and J are TRBV12-3 or TRBV12-4 and TRBJ1-1, with D perhaps matching TRBD1 (6 bases). V gave up 2 bases and J gave up 3 bases, with 10 bases separating them. There are 14 residues in the CDR3. The CDR3 region has the DNA TGTGCCAGCAGTTTAACAGGGAAGGACACTGAAGCTTTCTTT. This translates into CASSLTGKDTEAFF.

This clonotype was detected a few times. The chain is built from TRBV10-3 and TRBJ2-1; 10 nucleotides line up with TRBD2. Germline lookup yields CDR1 ENHRY and CDR2 SYGVKD. J lost 1 base, V lost 4 bases, and 7 bases had no gene match. The CDR3 covers 17 residues. CDR3 region: CAISGTSGIPSYNEQFF. CDR3 DNA sequence: TGTGCCATCAGTGGGACTAGCGGAATCCCGTCCTACAATGAGCAGTTCTTC.

In its sample, this clonotype was seen many times. V is TRBV20-1 and J is TRBJ1-5; D uncertain. Trimming removed 0 bases from V and 0 bases from J, with 6 bases in between. The CDR3 is 14 residues long. Germline V gene sequence: CDR1 DFQATT, CDR2 SNEGSKA (reference sequence). In nucleotides, the CDR3 is TGCAGTGCTAGAGATGCGAATAGCAATCAGCCCCAGCATTTT. Translation: CSARDANSNQPQHF.

This clonotype occurred a few times. The chain has TRBV14 and TRBJ1-3, with unresolved D. The germline gives CDR1 SGHDN, CDR2 FVKESK. The V end was cut by 1 base, the J end by 3 bases, with 16 bases between. The CDR3 length is 17 residues. The CDR3 DNA is TGTGCCAGCAGCCAAGGAAGGGCCAGCCGGGTTGGAAACACCATATATTTT. Translated: CASSQGRASRVGNTIYF.

This clonotype occurred many times. The chain has TRBV5-6 and TRBJ1-3; D unresolved. CDR1 and CDR2 from the germline V gene are SGHDT and YYEEEE. Trimming took 2 bases from V and 3 from J, leaving 9 bases between them. The CDR3 covers 14 residues. For the CDR3, the DNA is TGTGCCAGCAGCTTCTTAACAGTTGGAAACACCATATATTTT. It is translated as CASSFLTVGNTIYF.

This clonotype was counted a few times. The chain couples TRBV7-8 to TRBJ2-6; 8 nucleotides line up with TRBD1. Trimming removed 1 base from V and 2 bases from J; junction bases left unmatched: 13. CDR1 is SGHVS, CDR2 FQNEAQ, per germline. CDR3 length equals 20 residues. CDR3 loop: CASSLVLGQASFPGANVLTF. CDR3 in DNA: TGTGCCAGCAGCTTAGTTCTGGGACAGGCATCCTTTCCTGGGGCCAACGTCCTGACTTTC.

This clonotype occurred many times. V is TRBV7-9 and J is TRBJ1-6; no definite D call. The germline CDR1 and CDR2 sequences are SEHNR and FQNEAQ (reference sequence). CDR3 length: 18 amino acids. V was trimmed by 2 bases and J by 2 bases, leaving 16 bases between them. The CDR3 is CASSLIPRTDPYNSPLHF. Here the CDR3 DNA reads TGTGCCAGCAGCTTAATACCCAGGACTGACCCCTATAATTCACCCCTCCACTTT.

The chain couples TRBV7-9 to TRBJ1-6; 11 nucleotides align to TRBD1. Germline values: CDR1 SEHNR, CDR2 FQNEAQ (reference sequence). The CDR3 contains 17 residues. With V trimmed by 5 bases and J by 7 bases, 10 bases remained unmatched. The CDR3 protein is CASSQRPGTGGNSPLHF. In nucleotides, the CDR3 is TGTGCCAGCAGCCAAAGACCAGGGACAGGGGGGAATTCACCCCTCCACTTT.

This clonotype has ten or more counts. The V call is TRBV20-1, the J call TRBJ1-2, with D possibly TRBD1 on 6 matching bases. Germline assignment: CDR1 DFQATT and CDR2 SNEGSKA (reference sequence). The ends were cut back, 5 bases at V and 5 bases at J, with 21 bases in the middle. The CDR3 loop spans 15 amino acids. In DNA, the CDR3 is TGCAGTGCTCCCCCTGCCCAGGGGCCAGGGTATGGCTACACCTTC. Residues: CSAPPAQGPGYGYTF.

This clonotype appeared many times. The chain links TRBV6-1 to TRBJ2-5; D might be TRBD2 (6 bases). V was shortened by 4 bases and J by 2 bases, with 11 bases between the two germline ends. Germline V CDR1 and CDR2: MNHNS, SASEGT. The CDR3 covers 14 residues. The CDR3 DNA follows: TGTGCCAGCAGTGGGGGCGGGGCGCAAGAGACCCAGTACTTC. Translated, it gives CASSGGGAQETQYF.

In its sample, this clonotype was seen a few times. The rearrangement joins TRBV12-3 or TRBV12-4 to TRBJ1-2; 10 bases fit TRBD1. CDR3 size: 17 residues. Trimming removed 5 bases from V and 4 bases from J; junction bases left unmatched: 13. The DNA of the CDR3 is TGTGCCAGCAGTCCCCCGGACAGGGGGTATCTTCCCTATGGCTACACCTTC. Its protein is CASSPPDRGYLPYGYTF.

The rearrangement links TRBV6-6 to TRBJ2-7; no clear D gene. V lost 2 bases and J 2 bases, leaving 4 bases between the germline ends. Germline V gene sequence: CDR1 MNHNY, CDR2 SVGAGI (reference sequence). The CDR3 runs to 12 residues. CDR3 coding DNA: TGTGCCAGCAGTTACGGTACCTACGAGCAGTACTTC. Protein product: CASSYGTYEQYF.

The chain combines TRBV7-3 with TRBJ2-3; no reliable D call. This CDR3 has 13 residues. Germline V gene lookup returns CDR1 SGHTA and CDR2 FQGTGA. Trimming cost V 5 bases and J 2 bases, with 8 bases left between them. CDR3: CASSRGPTDTQYF. In DNA form, the CDR3 reads TGTGCCAGCAGCCGTGGCCCCACAGATACGCAGTATTTT.

V and J are TRBV5-1 and TRBJ2-7, with D tentatively TRBD1 (6 bases). The length of the CDR3 is 15 residues. V lost 6 bases, J lost 2 bases, and 18 bases lay in between. Looked up from germline, CDR1 is SGHRS and CDR2 is YFSETQ. This CDR3 reads CASTTELQGPYEQYF. DNA for the CDR3: TGCGCCAGCACCACCGAACTACAGGGCCCCTACGAGCAGTACTTC.

The rearrangement links TRBV9 to TRBJ2-3; D remains unclear. This CDR3 is built from 16 residues. V lost 0 bases to trimming and J lost 2 bases, with 13 bases between them. Germline V gene lookup returns CDR1 SGDLS and CDR2 YYNGEE. The CDR3 is CASSVAEGSSTDTQYF. CDR3 sequence (DNA): TGTGCCAGCAGCGTAGCGGAAGGGTCCTCCACAGATACGCAGTATTTT.

This clonotype appeared a few times. The chain couples TRBV5-4 to TRBJ2-3; D is undetermined. Trimming took 5 bases from V and 0 from J, leaving 10 bases between them. This CDR3 has 14 amino acids. Germline V lookup: CDR1 SGHNT, CDR2 YYREEE (reference sequence). The CDR3 region is CASRQDASTDTQYF. The CDR3, as DNA: TGTGCCAGCAGGCAAGACGCTAGCACAGATACGCAGTATTTT.

This clonotype was seen a handful of times. The chain employs TRBV28 and TRBJ1-5; maybe TRBD1 (5 bases). Per germline, CDR1 MDHEN and CDR2 SYDVKM. This CDR3 contains 13 residues. V was trimmed by 6 bases and J by 11 bases, leaving 17 bases between them. The CDR3 coding sequence is TGTGCCAGCAGGAGGAGACTGGGGGATGCCCAGCATTTT. Translating it yields CASRRRLGDAQHF. The complete variable domain, with remaining parts taken from reference TRBV28 and TRBJ1-5, reads DVKVTQSSRYLVKRTGEKVFLECVQDMDHENMFWYRQDPGLGLRLIYFSYDVKMKEKGDIPEGYSVSREKKERFSLILESASTNQTSMYLCASRRRLGDAQHFGDGTRLSIL.

This clonotype was picked up one time. This chain connects TRBV4-1 to TRBJ1-4; D perhaps matches TRBD1 (6 bases). The CDR3 covers 14 residues. Looked up from germline, CDR1 is MGHRA and CDR2 is YSYEKL. V was trimmed by 1 base and J by 8 bases, leaving 11 bases between them. CDR3 DNA: TGCGCCAGCAGCCAAGGGTCAGGGGTGGAAAAACTGTTTTTT. This sequence encodes CASSQGSGVEKLFF.

The chain employs TRBV11-3 and TRBJ1-5, with D maybe TRBD1 (6 bases). Trimming shortened V by 9 bases and J by 6 bases, and 18 bases separated the two germline ends. The V gene's germline CDR1 is SGHNT and CDR2 YENEEA. The CDR3 consists of 14 residues. CDR3 in amino acids: CARIRTVWGQPQHF. CDR3 in DNA: TGTGCCAGGATAAGGACAGTCTGGGGTCAGCCCCAGCATTTT.

This clonotype was observed at least ten times. CDR3 sequence reads: CASSQEVGRAHEQYF. The CDR3, as DNA: TGTGCCAGCAGCCAAGAGGTGGGCAGGGCCCACGAGCAGTACTTC. The chain is built from TRBV14 and TRBJ2-7; D possibly corresponds to TRBD1 (5 bases). CDR1 and CDR2 from the germline V gene are SGHDN and FVKESK. The CDR3 has 15 residues. V lost 0 bases and J lost 5, with 14 bases in between. Full variable domain (outside the CDR3, taken from reference TRBV14 and TRBJ2-7): EAGVTQFPSHSVIEKGQTVTLRCDPISGHDNLYWYRRVMGKEIKFLLHFVKESKQDESGMPNNRFLAERTGGTYSTLKVQPAELEDSGVYFCASSQEVGRAHEQYFGPGTRLTVT.

This clonotype was recorded at least ten times. In nucleotides, the CDR3 is TGCAGCGTTGCTCAAGCAGGGGGAAATCAGCCCCAGCATTTT. Protein sequence: CSVAQAGGNQPQHF. The rearrangement links TRBV29-1 to TRBJ1-5; 7 nucleotides line up with TRBD1. V lost 4 bases and J lost 4; bases outside the gene matches: 7. Germline V gene data show CDR1 as SQVTM and CDR2 as ANQGSEA. The CDR3 runs to 14 residues.

This clonotype was observed many times. The CDR3 bases are TGTGCCAGCAGCCAAGAATACGAGCAGTACTTC. It translates to CASSQEYEQYF. This chain links TRBV3-1 with TRBJ2-7; D not certain. The ends were cut back, 0 bases at V and 4 bases at J, with 1 base in the middle. Germline CDR1 and CDR2: LGHDT and YNNKEL (reference sequence). The CDR3 sequence is 11 residues long.

This clonotype was detected a few times. This chain uses TRBV12-3 or TRBV12-4 with TRBJ2-7; TRBD2 matches 8 bases. This CDR3 contains 14 residues. J lost 7 bases, V lost 5 bases, and 10 bases had no gene match. CDR3 protein: CASSHSGTTREQYF. CDR3 coding DNA: TGTGCCAGCAGTCATAGCGGGACCACACGGGAGCAGTACTTC.

This clonotype was seen repeatedly, ten times or more. The chain combines TRBV2 with TRBJ2-3; 8 nucleotides line up with TRBD2. This CDR3 comprises 15 residues. CDR1 is SNHLY and CDR2 is FYNNEI in the germline V gene. With 10 bases clipped from V and 0 bases from J, the junction kept 9 bases outside the gene matches. The CDR3 nucleotides are TGTGCCAATTCCGTAGCGGGGACTAGCACAGATACGCAGTATTTT. The encoded protein is CANSVAGTSTDTQYF.

This clonotype has only a few counts. Written as DNA, the CDR3 is TGCAGTGCTGAGAAAAGACAGGGCCCTGATACGCAGTATTTT. Protein product: CSAEKRQGPDTQYF. The chain employs TRBV20-1 and TRBJ2-3; 7 bases line up with TRBD1. The germline V gene encodes CDR1 DFQATT and CDR2 SNEGSKA (reference sequence). The CDR3 runs to 14 residues. The V segment lost 5 bases and the J segment 6 bases; nucleotides outside the gene matches: 11.

The chain links TRBV20-1 to TRBJ2-3; 9 bases agree with TRBD1. Germline V gene lookup returns CDR1 DFQATT and CDR2 SNEGSKA (reference sequence). The CDR3 has 16 residues. Germline trimming cut 3 bases from V and 2 bases from J; bases unmatched to any gene: 9. This CDR3 is CSASEWGQGFTDTQYF. The CDR3 DNA reads as TGCAGTGCTAGCGAGTGGGGACAGGGTTTCACAGATACGCAGTATTTT.

This clonotype came up many times. The rearrangement uses TRBV7-9 and TRBJ2-3; no definite D call. CDR3 length: 14 residues. From germline, CDR1 is SEHNR and CDR2 FQNEAQ (reference sequence). The ends were cut back, 2 bases at V and 2 bases at J, with 8 bases in the middle. CDR3: CASSLTQTTDTQYF. CDR3 DNA: TGTGCCAGCAGCTTAACGCAGACCACAGATACGCAGTATTTT.

This clonotype was observed a handful of times. This chain uses TRBV7-2 with TRBJ2-7; no firm D call. The CDR3 contains 13 residues. V was pared by 3 bases and J by 0 bases, with 6 bases between. CDR1 is SGHTA and CDR2 is FQGNSA in the germline V gene. CDR3 residues: CASSFPPSYEQYF. The CDR3 nucleotides read TGTGCCAGCAGCTTCCCTCCCTCCTACGAGCAGTACTTC.